This record looks at one T cell receptor (beta chain) sequence and its context. This specimen comes from a study of shared clonotypes between healthy human individuals. J gave up 7 bases and V 1 base, and 10 bases lay outside the gene matches. Germline V CDR1 and CDR2: KGHSH, LQKENI. The CDR3 contains 17 residues. The authors ran unsorted PBMC replicate PCRs on 250 to 300 ng DNA, 32,000 or so T cell genomes. Here immunoSEQ multiplex PCR was the method, and the copy in TCRdb shows in-frame clones only, minus some. The table shows 450,000 to 600,000 clones, with more than 65% occurring only once. Healthy adults negative for HIV, lacking recent acute infections or vaccinations, served as donors.

The sample taken for sequencing was PBMCs. The genes are TRBV18 and TRBJ2-1; 10 bases match TRBD2. The receptor was derived from a woman between 40 and 50 years old in good health. Some clones in this sample may be carry-over from other donors' samples. CDR3 sequence reads: CASSPLLAGFLGNEQFF. The CDR3 nucleotides are TGTGCCAGCTCACCACTACTAGCGGGATTTTTGGGGAATGAGCAGTTCTTC.